A selection of T cell receptor beta chains follows, all from one sample in a study of blood T cell repertoires in COVID-19. Generated by immunoSEQ multiplex PCR, the TCRdb table keeps only in-frame clones and is missing some. The sample lists 300,000 to 400,000 clones, around 90% occurring once. The sequenced sample was PBMCs or T cells enriched from blood (not recorded which). The receptors were sampled from a woman in her late teens or twenties who had recovered from COVID-19. Both conserved end residues are trimmed from each CDR3. Fields, in order: V gene, D gene, J gene, CDR3 protein. D genes are given only for firm matches.

v_call: TRBV6-5; d_call: NA; j_call: TRBJ1-3; cdr3_aa: ASSPSQVPGNTIY
v_call: TRBV30; d_call: NA; j_call: TRBJ2-4; cdr3_aa: AWSVLLGAGNIQY
v_call: TRBV19; d_call: TRBD1; j_call: TRBJ1-4; cdr3_aa: ASGISWTGGGVKLF
v_call: TRBV11-2; d_call: NA; j_call: TRBJ1-2; cdr3_aa: ASSLSDSLYGYT
v_call: TRBV6-5; d_call: TRBD1; j_call: TRBJ2-1; cdr3_aa: ASSYSRGHDEQF
v_call: TRBV5-1; d_call: TRBD1; j_call: TRBJ2-3; cdr3_aa: ASSPGQGADTQY
v_call: TRBV5-6; d_call: TRBD1; j_call: TRBJ1-2; cdr3_aa: ASSLDRGKFLYGYT
v_call: TRBV11-3; d_call: TRBD2; j_call: TRBJ2-1; cdr3_aa: ASSLVSGKYNEQF
v_call: TRBV9; d_call: NA; j_call: TRBJ2-3; cdr3_aa: ASSADWLGTDTQY
v_call: TRBV19; d_call: NA; j_call: TRBJ2-5; cdr3_aa: ASSIDPGARTLAETQY
v_call: TRBV7-3; d_call: TRBD2; j_call: TRBJ2-3; cdr3_aa: ASSSTRRTSGTSTDTQY
v_call: TRBV5-6; d_call: TRBD1; j_call: TRBJ1-5; cdr3_aa: ASSQGQGANQPQH
v_call: TRBV4-3; d_call: NA; j_call: TRBJ2-1; cdr3_aa: ASSQGTGHSNEQF
v_call: TRBV3-1/TRBV3-2; d_call: TRBD1; j_call: TRBJ1-6; cdr3_aa: ASSHGQGASPLH
v_call: TRBV19; d_call: TRBD1; j_call: TRBJ2-3; cdr3_aa: ASSTQGASVGTQY
v_call: TRBV3-1/TRBV3-2; d_call: NA; j_call: TRBJ1-2; cdr3_aa: ASSQAGNYGYT
v_call: TRBV5-4; d_call: TRBD1; j_call: TRBJ1-6; cdr3_aa: ASSFLQGGNSPLH
v_call: TRBV20-1; d_call: NA; j_call: TRBJ1-1; cdr3_aa: SAAVNTEAF
v_call: TRBV2; d_call: NA; j_call: TRBJ2-7; cdr3_aa: ASSAITTYEQY
v_call: TRBV27; d_call: NA; j_call: TRBJ1-5; cdr3_aa: ASSVTPMRSNQPQH
v_call: TRBV27; d_call: TRBD1; j_call: TRBJ1-4; cdr3_aa: ASSAGTATNEKLF
v_call: TRBV7-9; d_call: TRBD2; j_call: TRBJ2-3; cdr3_aa: ASSLAPSGTSTDTQY
v_call: TRBV29-1; d_call: NA; j_call: TRBJ1-5; cdr3_aa: SVAGDSNQPQH
v_call: TRBV11-2; d_call: TRBD1; j_call: TRBJ1-6; cdr3_aa: ASSFRGRGSPLH
v_call: TRBV6-1; d_call: NA; j_call: TRBJ1-5; cdr3_aa: ASSEAIGRPQH
v_call: TRBV2; d_call: TRBD2; j_call: TRBJ2-1; cdr3_aa: AWKERGGLNEQF
v_call: TRBV4-1; d_call: TRBD1; j_call: TRBJ1-1; cdr3_aa: ASSFDRANTEAF
v_call: TRBV11-3; d_call: TRBD2; j_call: TRBJ2-1; cdr3_aa: ASSFGGTYNEQF
v_call: TRBV19; d_call: NA; j_call: TRBJ1-4; cdr3_aa: ASSIAGLNEKLF
v_call: TRBV30; d_call: NA; j_call: TRBJ1-3; cdr3_aa: AWSVRQFSGNTIY
v_call: TRBV6-2/TRBV6-3; d_call: TRBD1; j_call: TRBJ2-1; cdr3_aa: ASSGQGANNEQF
v_call: TRBV13; d_call: NA; j_call: TRBJ1-4; cdr3_aa: ASSSQGEGSEKLF
v_call: TRBV19; d_call: TRBD1; j_call: TRBJ2-2; cdr3_aa: ASSPGQGPGELF
v_call: TRBV9; d_call: TRBD1; j_call: TRBJ2-1; cdr3_aa: ASSVGQGQFNEQF
v_call: TRBV25-1; d_call: NA; j_call: TRBJ1-3; cdr3_aa: ASSDSDSGNTIY
v_call: TRBV6-2/TRBV6-3; d_call: NA; j_call: TRBJ2-7; cdr3_aa: ASSYRAGAPFSYEQY
v_call: TRBV29-1; d_call: NA; j_call: TRBJ1-2; cdr3_aa: SVPRSDYFNYGYT
v_call: TRBV2; d_call: TRBD2; j_call: TRBJ2-7; cdr3_aa: ASSESAGGTYEQY
v_call: TRBV19; d_call: NA; j_call: TRBJ1-5; cdr3_aa: ASSRRSNQPQH
v_call: TRBV3-1/TRBV3-2; d_call: TRBD1; j_call: TRBJ1-1; cdr3_aa: ASSLGQLNTEAF
v_call: TRBV5-1; d_call: TRBD1; j_call: TRBJ2-7; cdr3_aa: ASSFSGQGRNDEQY
v_call: TRBV11-2; d_call: NA; j_call: TRBJ1-1; cdr3_aa: ASSPDKSTEAF
v_call: TRBV5-1; d_call: TRBD2; j_call: TRBJ2-7; cdr3_aa: ASKSSGEFDEQY
v_call: TRBV7-2; d_call: NA; j_call: TRBJ1-5; cdr3_aa: ASRQAYSNQPQH
v_call: TRBV24-1; d_call: TRBD1; j_call: TRBJ2-7; cdr3_aa: ATSDTGQGPYEQY
v_call: TRBV24-1; d_call: TRBD1; j_call: TRBJ2-7; cdr3_aa: ATSDGQDREQY
v_call: TRBV3-1/TRBV3-2; d_call: NA; j_call: TRBJ2-2; cdr3_aa: ASSPWGRGIATGELF
v_call: TRBV18; d_call: TRBD1; j_call: TRBJ2-2; cdr3_aa: ASSPLDREDTGELF
v_call: TRBV6-5; d_call: TRBD1; j_call: TRBJ1-1; cdr3_aa: ASRNRGANTEAF
v_call: TRBV4-1; d_call: TRBD2; j_call: NA; cdr3_aa: ASSQAGGVYEQY
v_call: TRBV11-2; d_call: NA; j_call: TRBJ1-6; cdr3_aa: ASSLEVQGLDSPLH
v_call: TRBV6-2/TRBV6-3; d_call: TRBD2; j_call: TRBJ2-3; cdr3_aa: ASSYSRRGTSTDTQY
v_call: TRBV6-5; d_call: NA; j_call: TRBJ2-1; cdr3_aa: ASIQTGSSYNEQF
v_call: TRBV4-1; d_call: NA; j_call: TRBJ1-6; cdr3_aa: ASSQDLGQLGSPLH
v_call: TRBV4-2; d_call: TRBD2; j_call: TRBJ2-1; cdr3_aa: ASSQPGGRDYNEQF
v_call: TRBV20-1; d_call: NA; j_call: TRBJ1-5; cdr3_aa: SASLGVGQPQH
v_call: TRBV6-5; d_call: TRBD1; j_call: TRBJ1-1; cdr3_aa: ASSYGAGGNTEAF
v_call: TRBV6-1; d_call: TRBD1; j_call: TRBJ1-1; cdr3_aa: ASSELTGVLAF
v_call: TRBV6-1; d_call: NA; j_call: TRBJ1-6; cdr3_aa: ASSDLDTWVSPLH
v_call: TRBV29-1; d_call: TRBD1; j_call: TRBJ2-7; cdr3_aa: SVEVGTGGYEQY